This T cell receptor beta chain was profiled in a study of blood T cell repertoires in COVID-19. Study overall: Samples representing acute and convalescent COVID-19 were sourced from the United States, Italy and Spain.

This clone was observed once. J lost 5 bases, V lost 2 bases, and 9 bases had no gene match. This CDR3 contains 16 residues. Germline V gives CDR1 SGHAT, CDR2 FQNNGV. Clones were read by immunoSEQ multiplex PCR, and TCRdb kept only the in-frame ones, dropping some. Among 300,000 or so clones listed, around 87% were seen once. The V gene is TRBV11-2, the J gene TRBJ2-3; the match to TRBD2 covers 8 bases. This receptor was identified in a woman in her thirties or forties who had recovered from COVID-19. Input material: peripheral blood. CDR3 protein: CASSLRTGGPQDTQYF. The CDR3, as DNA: TGTGCCAGCAGCTTAAGAACGGGGGGGCCGCAAGATACGCAGTATTTT.